These 3 T cell receptor beta chains were sequenced from one sample in a study of identical twins. MiXCR, applied by TCRdb to the 5' RACE reads, yields one record per CDR3 protein. Among 1.5 million to 2 million distinct CDR3 sequences listed, less than 40% were seen once. The specimen sequenced was cord blood. These receptors originate from a newborn girl in good health.

This clonotype was detected only a few times. The chain uses TRBV4-1 and TRBJ2-3; 12 nucleotides line up with TRBD2. Germline V gives CDR1 MGHRA, CDR2 YSYEKL. The V segment lost 2 bases and the J segment 0 bases; nucleotides outside the gene matches: 12. CDR3 length: 20 residues. The CDR3 loop is CASSQRATSGGSTSTDTQYF. Here the CDR3 DNA reads TGCGCCAGCAGCCAAAGAGCGACTAGCGGGGGCTCCACTAGCACAGATACGCAGTATTTT.

Of note for this clonotype: This could be a read error, since a much larger clone is one nucleotide away. V and J are TRBV3-1 and TRBJ2-1; D is undetermined. The CDR3 is 13 residues long. The V gene lost 3 bases and the J gene lost 0 bases, with 3 bases spanning the gap. CDR1 and CDR2 from the germline V gene are LGHDT and YNNKEL (reference sequence). This CDR3 reads CASSHNSYNEQFF. The CDR3 DNA is TGTGCCAGCAGCCACAACTCCTACAATGAGCAGTTCTTC.

This clonotype was picked up a small number of times. The chain uses TRBV11-2 and TRBJ1-4; 10 bases match TRBD1. CDR3 length: 16 amino acids. Looked up from germline, CDR1 is SGHAT and CDR2 is FQNNGV. J was trimmed by 2 bases and V by 5 bases; bases with no gene match: 5. Here the CDR3 reads CASSRQGAATNEKLFF. CDR3 nucleotide sequence: TGTGCCAGCAGCCGACAGGGGGCTGCTACTAATGAAAAACTGTTTTTT.